A selection of T cell receptor beta chains follows, all from one sample in a study of vaccination and CD4 T cells after COVID-19. Their target antigens are unknown. TCRdb reanalysed the PCR reads using MiXCR and keeps one entry per CDR3 protein. The table shows around 25,000 distinct CDR3 sequences, with around 28% occurring only once. This material consisted of CD4+ T cells from blood, cultured in vitro, taken about 7 months after SARS-CoV-2 vaccination. Receptors originate from a human donor who had recovered from COVID-19. Both conserved end residues are trimmed from each CDR3. The D gene is left open where the match is weak. For some rows the clone size is stated as once, few or many, or as a class when expanded; others skip it.

clone size,V gene,J gene,D gene,CDR3 protein
few,TRBV20-1,TRBJ2-3,NA,SAEDQDTDTQY
NA,TRBV7-2,TRBJ2-6,NA,ASSQGGSGANVLT
few,TRBV20-1,TRBJ2-1,TRBD2,SAPGLAGAGEQF
many,TRBV7-2,TRBJ2-5,NA,ASSLLSQTQY
NA,TRBV18,TRBJ2-5,NA,ASSPREETQY
once,TRBV28,TRBJ2-3,TRBD2,ASSLYSLAGTDTQY
few,TRBV28,TRBJ2-2,NA,ASKDYTGELF
NA,TRBV28,TRBJ2-1,NA,ASSLWGSSYNEQF
few,TRBV7-2,TRBJ1-1,NA,ASSLAGTTNTEAF
medium-sized,TRBV15,TRBJ2-5,TRBD1,ATSRDGRGRRETQY
few,TRBV7-2,TRBJ2-5,NA,ASSLYQETQY
NA,TRBV6-1,TRBJ2-7,NA,ASSRYSSYEQY
few,TRBV29-1,TRBJ2-7,NA,SVESTGLYEQY
NA,TRBV20-1,TRBJ2-1,TRBD2,SARPGLARDEQF
NA,TRBV6-4,TRBJ1-5,NA,ASHSGGGNQPQH
medium-sized,TRBV20-1,TRBJ2-5,TRBD2,SARDPSGRETQY
once,TRBV14,TRBJ2-7,NA,ASSQDSGQRGYEQY
many,TRBV7-2,TRBJ2-5,TRBD2,ASSARPTSGRGETQY
few,TRBV7-3,TRBJ1-1,NA,ASSVSEGTEAF
few,TRBV28,TRBJ2-3,TRBD1,ASTSGGVEADTQY
NA,TRBV28,TRBJ2-7,TRBD1,ASTLTGGEYEQY
many,TRBV20-1,TRBJ2-5,NA,SAPLAQETQY
NA,TRBV7-6,TRBJ1-1,NA,ASSLVTGNEAF
NA,TRBV2,TRBJ2-7,NA,ASRVSYEQY
NA,TRBV20-1,TRBJ2-7,NA,SARGSAGLSYEQY
once,TRBV18,TRBJ2-3,TRBD1,ASSPRTGTSTDTQY
few,TRBV20-1,TRBJ2-1,NA,SASLSGPNNEQF
NA,TRBV30,TRBJ1-6,NA,AWGGRTHDSPLH
few,TRBV6-1,TRBJ2-7,NA,ASRWFLEEDYEQY
few,TRBV7-6,TRBJ2-5,NA,ASSLLRQETQY
few,TRBV7-2,TRBJ1-2,NA,ASSYQGRQSYGYT
NA,TRBV7-9,TRBJ2-7,NA,ASVEGPSYEQY
NA,TRBV9,TRBJ2-5,TRBD2,ASSAGLAGETRY
NA,TRBV2,TRBJ1-2,TRBD1,ASRNQGGFSYGYT
once,TRBV29-1,TRBJ1-1,NA,SVGRTNTEAF
few,TRBV28,TRBJ2-1,TRBD2,ASSLPGLAGGGNEQF
NA,TRBV7-2,TRBJ2-2,TRBD2,ASPSGNQNTGELF
few,TRBV19,TRBJ2-3,TRBD2,ATSRRETSGSGTDTQY
few,TRBV28,TRBJ1-2,NA,ASSMGGRGYGYT
many,TRBV20-1,TRBJ2-7,NA,SASAGAESSYEQY
NA,TRBV7-2,TRBJ2-3,NA,ASTAPPGRSTDTQY
NA,TRBV6-4,TRBJ2-1,TRBD2,ASSDLAGGEYNEQF
NA,TRBV6-2/TRBV6-3,TRBJ2-3,NA,ASNRRPDTQY
few,TRBV12-2,TRBJ2-7,NA,ASREDQREQY
NA,TRBV28,TRBJ1-2,NA,ASNTRPYGYT
NA,TRBV6-5,TRBJ2-7,NA,ASSYSSGPSSYEQY